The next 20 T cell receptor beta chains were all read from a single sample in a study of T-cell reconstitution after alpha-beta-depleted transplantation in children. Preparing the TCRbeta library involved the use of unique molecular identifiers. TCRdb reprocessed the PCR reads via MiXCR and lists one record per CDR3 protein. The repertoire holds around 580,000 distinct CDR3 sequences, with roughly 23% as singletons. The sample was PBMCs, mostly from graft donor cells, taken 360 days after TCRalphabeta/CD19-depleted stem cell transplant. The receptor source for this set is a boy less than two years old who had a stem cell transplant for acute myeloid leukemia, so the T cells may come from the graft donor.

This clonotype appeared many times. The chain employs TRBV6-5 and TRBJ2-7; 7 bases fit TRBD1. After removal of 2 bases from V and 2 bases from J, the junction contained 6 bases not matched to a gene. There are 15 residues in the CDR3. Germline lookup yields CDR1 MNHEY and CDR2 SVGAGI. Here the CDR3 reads CASSYGGQGAYEQYF. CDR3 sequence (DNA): TGTGCCAGCAGTTACGGCGGGCAGGGGGCCTACGAGCAGTACTTC.

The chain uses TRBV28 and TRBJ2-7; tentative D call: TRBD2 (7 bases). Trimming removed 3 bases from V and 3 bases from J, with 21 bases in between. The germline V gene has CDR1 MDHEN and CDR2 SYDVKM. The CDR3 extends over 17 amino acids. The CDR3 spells CASSFPGGAPPYYEQYF. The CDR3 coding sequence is TGTGCCAGCAGTTTTCCGGGGGGCGCCCCCCCTTACTACGAGCAGTACTTC.

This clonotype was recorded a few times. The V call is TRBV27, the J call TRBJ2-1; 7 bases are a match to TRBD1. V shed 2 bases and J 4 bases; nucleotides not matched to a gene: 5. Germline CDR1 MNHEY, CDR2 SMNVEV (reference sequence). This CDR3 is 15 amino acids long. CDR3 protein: CASSLIGTAYNEQFF. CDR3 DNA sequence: TGTGCCAGCAGTTTAATAGGGACAGCTTACAATGAGCAGTTCTTC.

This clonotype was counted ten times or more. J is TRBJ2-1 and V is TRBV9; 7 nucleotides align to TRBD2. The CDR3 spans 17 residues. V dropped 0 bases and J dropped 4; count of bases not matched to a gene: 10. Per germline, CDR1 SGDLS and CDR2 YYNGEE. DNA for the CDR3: TGTGCCAGCAGCGTAGCTTTGGGACTAACCTTATACAATGAGCAGTTCTTC. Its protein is CASSVALGLTLYNEQFF.

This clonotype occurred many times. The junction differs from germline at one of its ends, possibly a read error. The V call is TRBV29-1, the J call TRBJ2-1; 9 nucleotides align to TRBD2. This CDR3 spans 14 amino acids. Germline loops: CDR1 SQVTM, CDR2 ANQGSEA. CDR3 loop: CSVEGGGAINEQFF. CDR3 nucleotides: TGCAGCGTGGAAGGCGGGGGGGCCATAAATGAGCAGTTCTTC.

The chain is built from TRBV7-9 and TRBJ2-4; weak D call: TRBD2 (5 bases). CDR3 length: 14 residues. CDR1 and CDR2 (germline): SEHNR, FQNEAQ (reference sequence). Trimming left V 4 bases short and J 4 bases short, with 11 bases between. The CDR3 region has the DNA TGTGCCAGCAGCTCAAGCGGCAATAAAAACATTCAGTACTTC. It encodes CASSSSGNKNIQYF.

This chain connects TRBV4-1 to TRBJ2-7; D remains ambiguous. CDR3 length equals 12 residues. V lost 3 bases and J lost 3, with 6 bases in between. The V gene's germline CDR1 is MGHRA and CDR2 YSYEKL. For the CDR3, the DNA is TGCGCCAGCAGCCAGACCCTCTACGAGCAGTACGTC. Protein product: CASSQTLYEQYV.

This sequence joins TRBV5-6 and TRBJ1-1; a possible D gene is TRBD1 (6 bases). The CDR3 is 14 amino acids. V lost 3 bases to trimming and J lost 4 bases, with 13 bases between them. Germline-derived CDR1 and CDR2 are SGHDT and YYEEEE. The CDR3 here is CASSWRTVSTEAFF. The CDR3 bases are TGTGCCAGCAGCTGGCGGACAGTCAGCACTGAAGCTTTCTTT.

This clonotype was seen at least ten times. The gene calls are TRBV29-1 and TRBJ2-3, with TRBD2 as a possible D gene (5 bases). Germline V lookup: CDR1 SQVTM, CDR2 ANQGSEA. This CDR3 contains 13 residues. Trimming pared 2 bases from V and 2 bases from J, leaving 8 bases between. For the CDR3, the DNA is TGCAGCGTTGAACCAGGACTCACAGATACGCAGTATTTT. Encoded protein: CSVEPGLTDTQYF.

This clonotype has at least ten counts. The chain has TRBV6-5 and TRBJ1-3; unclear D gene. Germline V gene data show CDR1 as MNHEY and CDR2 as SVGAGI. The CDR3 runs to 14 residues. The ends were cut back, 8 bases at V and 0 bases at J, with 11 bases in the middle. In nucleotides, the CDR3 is TGTGCCAGCCGTCGCGGGAGCTCTGGAAACACCATATATTTT. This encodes CASRRGSSGNTIYF.

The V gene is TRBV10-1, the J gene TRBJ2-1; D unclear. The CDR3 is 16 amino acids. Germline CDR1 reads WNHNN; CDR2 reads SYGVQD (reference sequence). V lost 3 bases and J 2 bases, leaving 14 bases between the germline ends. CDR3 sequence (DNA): TGCGCCAGCAGTGAAGAGACTTCTACGCCCTACAATGAGCAGTTCTTC. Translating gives CASSEETSTPYNEQFF.

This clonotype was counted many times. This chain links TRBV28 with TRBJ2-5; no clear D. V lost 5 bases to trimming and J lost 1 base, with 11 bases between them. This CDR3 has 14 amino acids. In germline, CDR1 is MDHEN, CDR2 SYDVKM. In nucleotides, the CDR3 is TGTGCCAGCAGTCCCTCAAGCCCCCAAGAGACCCAGTACTTC. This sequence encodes CASSPSSPQETQYF.

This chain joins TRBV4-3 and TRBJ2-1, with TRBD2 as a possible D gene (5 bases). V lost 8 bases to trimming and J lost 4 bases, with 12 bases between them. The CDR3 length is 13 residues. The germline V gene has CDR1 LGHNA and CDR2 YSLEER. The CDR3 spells CASLYGRYNEQFF. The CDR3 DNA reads TGCGCCAGCTTATATGGGAGATACAATGAGCAGTTCTTC.

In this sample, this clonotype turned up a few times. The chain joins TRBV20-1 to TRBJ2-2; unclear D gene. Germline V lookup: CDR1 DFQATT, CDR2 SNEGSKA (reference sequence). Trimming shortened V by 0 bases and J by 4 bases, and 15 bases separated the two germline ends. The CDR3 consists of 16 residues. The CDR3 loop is CSARDPLDVGTGELFF. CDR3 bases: TGCAGTGCTAGAGATCCCCTTGACGTAGGCACCGGGGAGCTGTTTTTT.

The CDR3 DNA sequence: TGTGCCAGCACCGGCCCGGGGGCGTTCACTGAAGCTTTCTTT. Its translation: CASTGPGAFTEAFF. The V gene is TRBV12-3 or TRBV12-4, the J gene TRBJ1-1; perhaps TRBD1 as D (6 bases). The V end was cut by 7 bases, the J end by 4 bases, with 16 bases between. The CDR3 runs 14 residues.

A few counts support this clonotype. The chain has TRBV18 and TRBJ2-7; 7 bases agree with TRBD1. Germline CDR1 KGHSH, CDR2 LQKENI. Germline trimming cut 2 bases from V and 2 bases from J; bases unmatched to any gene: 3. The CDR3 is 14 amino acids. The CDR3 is CASSPSGQTYEQYV. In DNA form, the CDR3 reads TGTGCCAGCTCACCATCGGGACAGACCTACGAGCAGTACGTC.

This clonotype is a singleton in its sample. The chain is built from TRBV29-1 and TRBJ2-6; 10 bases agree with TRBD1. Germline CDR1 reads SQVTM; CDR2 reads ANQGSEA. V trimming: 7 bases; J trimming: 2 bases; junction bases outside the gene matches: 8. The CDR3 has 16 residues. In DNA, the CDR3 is TGCAGCGACCTGGACAGGGGGAAAGCTGGGGCCAACGTCCTGACTTTC. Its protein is CSDLDRGKAGANVLTF. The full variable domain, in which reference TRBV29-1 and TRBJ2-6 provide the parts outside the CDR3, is SAVISQKPSRDICQRGTSLTIQCQVDSQVTMMFWYRQQPGQSLTLIATANQGSEATYESGFVIDKFPISRPNLTFSTLTVSNMSPEDSSIYLCSDLDRGKAGANVLTFGAGSRLTVL.

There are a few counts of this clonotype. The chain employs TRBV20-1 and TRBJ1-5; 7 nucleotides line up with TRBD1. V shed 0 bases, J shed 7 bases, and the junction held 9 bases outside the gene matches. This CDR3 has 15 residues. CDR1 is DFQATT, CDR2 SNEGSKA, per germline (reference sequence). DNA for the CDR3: TGCAGTGCTAGAGATAGGGGGCCTAGTAGACAGCCCCAGCATTTT. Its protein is CSARDRGPSRQPQHF.

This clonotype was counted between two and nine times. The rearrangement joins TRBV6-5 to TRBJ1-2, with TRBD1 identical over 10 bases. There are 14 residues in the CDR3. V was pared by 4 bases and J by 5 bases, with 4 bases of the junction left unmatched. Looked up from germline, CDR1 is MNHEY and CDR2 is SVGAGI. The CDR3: CASSSDRGIYGYTF. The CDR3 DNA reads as TGTGCCAGCAGTTCGGACAGGGGGATTTATGGCTACACCTTC.

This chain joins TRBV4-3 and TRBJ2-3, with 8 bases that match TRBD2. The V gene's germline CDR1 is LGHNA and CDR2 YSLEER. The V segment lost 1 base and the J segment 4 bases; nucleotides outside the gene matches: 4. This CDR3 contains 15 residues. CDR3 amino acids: CASSQAGGGSDTQYF. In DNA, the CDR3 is TGCGCCAGCAGCCAAGCCGGGGGGGGGTCAGATACGCAGTATTTT.